This is a list of T cell receptor beta chains from one sample in a study of blood T cell repertoires in COVID-19. Sequenced by immunoSEQ multiplex PCR; TCRdb stores in-frame clones only, minus some. This table has about 230,000 clones, approximately 82% appearing once. The sequenced sample consisted of peripheral blood. The receptors come from an older woman with active or convalescent COVID-19. The CDR3 runs from the conserved cysteine through the conserved F or W. The order of the fields is J gene, D gene, V gene, clone size, CDR3 DNA, CDR3 protein. D genes are given only for firm matches. Clone size is stated in some rows and not others, as once, few, many or a class when expanded.

TRBJ2-5	NA	TRBV7-6	NA	TGTGCCAGCAGCTTGGACGGGGTTAGGACCCAGTACTTC	CASSLDGVRTQYF
TRBJ2-5	TRBD1	TRBV29-1	NA	TGCAGCGTTCTCGATCCGGGACAGAGCCAAGAGACCCAGTACTTC	CSVLDPGQSQETQYF
TRBJ2-5	TRBD1	TRBV3-1/TRBV3-2	NA	TGTGCCAGCAGCCAAGGGACAGGGAAAGGAGAGACCCAGTACTTC	CASSQGTGKGETQYF
TRBJ1-5	NA	TRBV4-1	few	TGCGCCAGCAGCCAAGTAAGACACGCCAATCAGCCCCAGCATTTT	CASSQVRHANQPQHF
TRBJ2-7	NA	TRBV28	once	TGTGCCAGCAGGCCCCCTCGCTGGAGCTCCTACGAGCAGTACTTC	CASRPPRWSSYEQYF
TRBJ1-4	NA	TRBV5-1	NA	TGCGCCAGCAGAGAGGGAGCCCATAATGAAAAACTGTTTTTT	CASREGAHNEKLFF
TRBJ2-5	TRBD2	TRBV3-1/TRBV3-2	NA	TGTGCCAGCAGCCCTACTAGCGGGGGGGCTGGGGAGACCCAGTACTTC	CASSPTSGGAGETQYF
TRBJ2-5	NA	TRBV5-1	NA	TGCGCCAGCAGCTTGGTTGGGCAGGCCGAGACCCAGTACTTC	CASSLVGQAETQYF
TRBJ2-5	NA	TRBV7-2	NA	TGTGCCAGCAGCTTAGTAGCGGTTATCCAAGAGACCCAGTACTTC	CASSLVAVIQETQYF
TRBJ1-4	NA	TRBV25-1	NA	TGTGCCAGCAGTGAAGGGTTGCGGAGTACTAATGAAAAACTGTTTTTT	CASSEGLRSTNEKLFF
TRBJ1-5	NA	TRBV27	NA	TGTGCCAGCAGTGATAGGACTGCTCATCAGCCCCAGCATTTT	CASSDRTAHQPQHF
TRBJ1-5	NA	TRBV19	NA	TGTGCCAGTAGTATTCTAGGGGTCGGGCGGCCCCAGCATTTT	CASSILGVGRPQHF
TRBJ1-6	NA	TRBV7-2	once	TGTGCCAGAGGCACAGGGAGCTCCTATAATTCACCCCTCCACTTT	CARGTGSSYNSPLHF
TRBJ1-5	NA	TRBV7-2	NA	TGTGCCAGCAGCGCAACAGGGTTTCCTCAGCCCCAGCATTTT	CASSATGFPQPQHF
TRBJ2-1	NA	TRBV6-2/TRBV6-3	NA	TGTGCCAGCAGTTACGTGAGCCCCAATGAGCAGTTCTTC	CASSYVSPNEQFF
TRBJ1-2	NA	TRBV30	NA	TGTGCCCAAACCTCAGGGAACTATGGCTACACCTTC	CAQTSGNYGYTF
TRBJ1-1	NA	TRBV5-4	NA	TGTGCCAGCCGGGCGGGTAATTCGAACACTGAAGCTTTCTTT	CASRAGNSNTEAFF